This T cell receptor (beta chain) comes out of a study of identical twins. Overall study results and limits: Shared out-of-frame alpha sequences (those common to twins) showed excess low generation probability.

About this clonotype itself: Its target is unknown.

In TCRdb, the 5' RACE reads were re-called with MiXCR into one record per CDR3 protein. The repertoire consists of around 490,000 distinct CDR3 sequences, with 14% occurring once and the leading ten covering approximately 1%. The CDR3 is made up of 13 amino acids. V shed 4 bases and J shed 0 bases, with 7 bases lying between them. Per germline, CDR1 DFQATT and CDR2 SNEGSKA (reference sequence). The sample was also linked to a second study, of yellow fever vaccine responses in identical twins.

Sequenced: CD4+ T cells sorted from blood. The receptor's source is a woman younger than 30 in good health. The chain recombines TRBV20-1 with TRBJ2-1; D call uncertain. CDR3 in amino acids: CSATPSSYNEQFF. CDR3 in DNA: TGCAGTGCTACCCCCTCCTCCTACAATGAGCAGTTCTTC.